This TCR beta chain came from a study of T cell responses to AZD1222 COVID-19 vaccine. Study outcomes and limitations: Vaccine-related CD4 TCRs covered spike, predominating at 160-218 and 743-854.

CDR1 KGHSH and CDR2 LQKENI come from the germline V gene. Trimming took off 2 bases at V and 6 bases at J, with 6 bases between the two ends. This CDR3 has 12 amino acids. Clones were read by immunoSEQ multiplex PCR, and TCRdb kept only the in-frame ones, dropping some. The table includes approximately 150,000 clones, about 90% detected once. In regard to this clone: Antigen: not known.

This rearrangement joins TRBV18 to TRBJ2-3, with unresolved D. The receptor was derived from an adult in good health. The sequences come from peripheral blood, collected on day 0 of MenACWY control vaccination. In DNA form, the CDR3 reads TGTGCCAGCTCACCAAGTTCCGATACGCAGTATTTT. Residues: CASSPSSDTQYF.